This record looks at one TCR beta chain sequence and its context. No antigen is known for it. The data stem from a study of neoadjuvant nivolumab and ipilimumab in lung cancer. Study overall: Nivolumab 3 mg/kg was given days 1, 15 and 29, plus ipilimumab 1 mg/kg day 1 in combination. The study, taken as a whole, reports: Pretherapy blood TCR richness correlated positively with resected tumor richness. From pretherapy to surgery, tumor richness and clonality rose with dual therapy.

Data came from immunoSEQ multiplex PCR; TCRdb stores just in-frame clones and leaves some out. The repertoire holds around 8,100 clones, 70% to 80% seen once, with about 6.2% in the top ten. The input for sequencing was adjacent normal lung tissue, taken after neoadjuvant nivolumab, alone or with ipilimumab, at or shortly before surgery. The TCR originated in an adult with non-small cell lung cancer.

CDR3 sequence reads: CASSLGGRDTGELFF. The CDR3 DNA reads TGTGCCAGCAGCTTAGGGGGAAGGGACACCGGGGAGCTGTTTTTT. The V and J genes are TRBV13 and TRBJ2-2; D not resolved. Germline loops: CDR1 PRHDT, CDR2 FYEKMQ (reference sequence). This CDR3 is 15 amino acids long. Trimming took 0 bases from V and 3 from J, leaving 8 bases between them.